These T cell receptor beta chains were read from a single sample in a study of PD-1 blockade in classical Hodgkin lymphoma. Sequencing was performed with immunoSEQ multiplex PCR; in TCRdb, only in-frame clones are kept and a portion is missing. In the table there are approximately 13,000 clones, around nine tenths of which are singletons. Sequencing was performed on peripheral blood mononuclear cells (PBMCs), taken at baseline. The receptors were sampled from a human donor with classical Hodgkin lymphoma. The CDR3 runs from the conserved cysteine through the conserved F or W. D genes are given only for firm matches. Size is stated for part of the rows, as once, few or many counts, or as a class when the clone is expanded.

TRBJ2-5 | NA | TRBV15 | NA | 15 | TGTGCCACCAGCAGAGAAGAGGCCGAAAAAGAGACCCAGTACTTC | CATSREEAEKETQYF
TRBJ1-3 | NA | TRBV6-6 | NA | 15 | TGTGCCAGCAGTTCAGGGGAGGAGTTTGGAAACACCATATATTTT | CASSSGEEFGNTIYF
TRBJ1-1 | NA | TRBV4-1 | NA | 14 | TGCGCCAGCAGCCAAGAGGTGGCGGCCACTGAAGCTTTCTTT | CASSQEVAATEAFF
TRBJ1-5 | NA | TRBV2 | few | 15 | TGTGCCAGCCTTGACAGAGCCCTTAGCAATCAGCCCCAGCATTTT | CASLDRALSNQPQHF
TRBJ1-2 | NA | TRBV29-1 | NA | 12 | TGCAGCGTGTCCGGGACAAATGATGGCTACACCTTC | CSVSGTNDGYTF
TRBJ2-3 | TRBD2 | TRBV9 | NA | 15 | TGTGCCAGCAGCCAAAGGACTAGCGGATTAGATACGCAGTATTTT | CASSQRTSGLDTQYF
TRBJ2-7 | NA | TRBV5-4 | NA | 14 | TGTGCCAGCACCCGCATTGGGAGCTCCTACGAGCAGTACTTC | CASTRIGSSYEQYF
TRBJ1-6 | NA | TRBV2 | NA | 13 | TGTGCCAGCAGTGATGGGGCCTGGTCACCCCTCCACTTT | CASSDGAWSPLHF
TRBJ1-5 | NA | TRBV5-4 | once | 15 | TGTGCCAGCAGCTTGGACGGTCGAAGCAATCAGCCCCAGCATTTT | CASSLDGRSNQPQHF
TRBJ2-7 | NA | TRBV10-3 | NA | 16 | TGTGCCATCAGTGAGTCTGCCGGGATTATCAGATACGAGCAGTACTTC | CAISESAGIIRYEQYF
TRBJ2-7 | TRBD1 | TRBV11-2 | NA | 18 | TGTGCCAGCAGCCTTTTCCCGGCAGGGGGTAGTTGGAACTACGAGCAGTACTTC | CASSLFPAGGSWNYEQYF
TRBJ2-3 | NA | TRBV18 | NA | 16 | TGTGCCAGCTCACCGTCGATTGCGACGCTCACAGATACGCAGTATTTT | CASSPSIATLTDTQYF
TRBJ1-5 | NA | TRBV19 | NA | 14 | TGTGCCAGTAGGGGACTTTATAGCAATCAGCCCCAGCATTTT | CASRGLYSNQPQHF
TRBJ2-7 | NA | TRBV5-6 | NA | 13 | TGTGCCAGCAGCTTGAACCCGAGCTACGAGCAGTACTTC | CASSLNPSYEQYF
TRBJ1-5 | TRBD1 | TRBV4-1 | NA | 19 | TGCGCCAGCAGCCAAAGAACGGGACAGGCCGGGCGTAGCAATCAGCCCCAGCATTTT | CASSQRTGQAGRSNQPQHF
TRBJ2-1 | NA | TRBV10-1 | NA | 14 | TGCGCCAGCAGTGAGGTTCCTTGGGGAGCTGAGCAGTTCTTC | CASSEVPWGAEQFF
TRBJ1-5 | NA | TRBV18 | NA | 17 | TGTGCCAGCTCAAGCGGGTCCAGCTTTAATAGCAATCAGCCCCAGCATTTT | CASSSGSSFNSNQPQHF
TRBJ2-5 | TRBD1 | TRBV19 | NA | 16 | TGTGCCAGTAGTATGGACAGGGGGCGCTCAGAAGAGACCCAGTACTTC | CASSMDRGRSEETQYF
TRBJ1-2 | NA | TRBV7-2 | NA | 15 | TGTGCCAGCAGCTTAGGTTCTGCAGGATCCTATGGCTACACCTTC | CASSLGSAGSYGYTF
TRBJ1-4 | NA | TRBV18 | few | 14 | TGTGCCAGCTCGAATGCCGGAGCTAATGAAAAACTGTTTTTT | CASSNAGANEKLFF
TRBJ2-2 | NA | TRBV5-4 | NA | 12 | TGTGCCAGCAGCATGCCCCCCGGGGAGCTGTTTTTT | CASSMPPGELFF
TRBJ2-1 | NA | TRBV5-1 | NA | 14 | TGCGCCAGCAGCTCCGGGGTGACCTACAATGAGCAGTTCTTC | CASSSGVTYNEQFF
TRBJ2-1 | TRBD2 | TRBV29-1 | once | 14 | TGCAGCGTTGATATGACTAGCGGTCTCGGGGGGCAGTTCTTC | CSVDMTSGLGGQFF